The 14 T cell receptor beta chains reported below all come from one sample, sequenced in a study of control samples from healthy donors and cancer patients. The assay was immunoSEQ multiplex PCR, and TCRdb's table has in-frame clones only and misses some. The table lists roughly 100,000 clones, roughly 94% of them singletons, with around 2.3% in the top ten. Material for sequencing was blood. The origin of the receptors is a woman under 30 in good health.

J is TRBJ1-4 and V is TRBV5-4; 7 nucleotides match TRBD1. V shed 7 bases and J 7 bases; nucleotides not matched to a gene: 22. This CDR3 region has 18 residues. Germline loops: CDR1 SGHNT, CDR2 YYREEE (reference sequence). CDR3 in DNA: TGTGCCAGCGGGATCTGTAGAGGGGGCACCCAACGAGGTGAAAAACTGTTTTTT. This codes for CASGICRGGTQRGEKLFF. Complete variable domain (other parts from reference TRBV5-4 and TRBJ1-4): ETGVTQSPTHLIKTRGQQVTLRCSSQSGHNTVSWYQQALGQGPQFIFQYYREEENGRGNFPPRFSGLQFPNYSSELNVNALELDDSALYLCASGICRGGTQRGEKLFFGSGTQLSVL.

This clone occurred once. The chain uses TRBV7-9 and TRBJ2-2, with TRBD1 matching 10 bases. This CDR3 is 17 amino acids long. The V gene's germline CDR1 is SEHNR and CDR2 FQNEAQ (reference sequence). J gave up 4 bases and V 4 bases, and 9 bases lay outside the gene matches. The CDR3 loop is CASSSYRDRGFTGELFF. DNA of the CDR3: TGTGCCAGCAGCTCATACCGGGACAGGGGTTTCACCGGGGAGCTGTTTTTT.

A few counts support this clone. V is TRBV6-2 or TRBV6-3 and J is TRBJ2-2, with D maybe TRBD2 (6 bases). The CDR3 covers 15 residues. The V end lost 4 bases, the J end lost 2 bases, and 11 bases lay between the germline ends. The germline CDR1 and CDR2 sequences are MNHEY and SVGEGT. This CDR3 is CASSSGLLNTGELFF. The DNA of the CDR3 is TGTGCCAGCAGTTCGGGACTCCTAAACACCGGGGAGCTGTTTTTT.

This clone has a single count. The chain links TRBV6-5 to TRBJ1-1; 11 bases fit TRBD1. CDR1 MNHEY and CDR2 SVGAGI come from the germline V gene. This CDR3 comprises 16 residues. J lost 4 bases, V lost 2 bases, and 6 bases had no gene match. Here the CDR3 reads CASSYARDRGFTEAFF. CDR3 in DNA: TGTGCCAGCAGTTACGCCAGGGACAGGGGGTTCACTGAAGCTTTCTTT.

The chain joins TRBV5-6 to TRBJ2-7, with 10 bases identical to TRBD2. The CDR3 totals 14 residues. Germline assignment: CDR1 SGHDT and CDR2 YYEEEE. The V gene end was trimmed by 1 base and the J gene end by 4 bases; junction bases not matched to a gene: 2. CDR3 loop: CASSLLAGGYEQYF. CDR3 bases: TGTGCCAGCAGCTTGTTAGCGGGGGGATACGAGCAGTACTTC.

The genes are TRBV15 and TRBJ2-7; D remains unclear. From germline, CDR1 is LNHNV and CDR2 YYDKDF (reference sequence). This CDR3 has 15 amino acids. The V gene lost 0 bases and the J gene lost 6 bases, with 15 bases spanning the gap. The CDR3 protein is CATSRDFPSFREQYF. The CDR3 nucleotides read TGTGCCACCAGCAGAGATTTTCCCAGCTTCCGCGAGCAGTACTTC. Full variable domain (missing parts from reference TRBV15 and TRBJ2-7): DAMVIQNPRYQVTQFGKPVTLSCSQTLNHNVMYWYQQKSSQAPKLLFHYYDKDFNNEADTPDNFQSRRPNTSFCFLDIRSPGLGDTAMYLCATSRDFPSFREQYFGPGTRLTVT.

The chain couples TRBV2 to TRBJ2-3; D remains ambiguous. CDR3 length: 14 amino acids. Trimming left V 6 bases short and J 4 bases short, with 14 bases between. Germline lookup yields CDR1 SNHLY and CDR2 FYNNEI. CDR3 nucleotides: TGTGCCAGCAGCCACTACCAAACAGCAGATACGCAGTATTTT. Amino acids: CASSHYQTADTQYF.

CDR3 DNA: TGTGCCATCAGTGATATCGGAGAGCCCCAGCATTTT. Protein product: CAISDIGEPQHF. V gene TRBV10-3 combines with J gene TRBJ1-5; D is ambiguous. Germline CDR1 ENHRY, CDR2 SYGVKD. V was cut by 3 bases and J by 8 bases, with 8 bases left in between. CDR3 length equals 12 residues.

The chain recombines TRBV7-6 with TRBJ2-3; 11 positions agree with TRBD1. Germline CDR1 reads SGHVS; CDR2 reads FNYEAQ. V lost 2 bases to trimming and J lost 1 base; unmatched junction nucleotides: 2. The CDR3 runs to 16 residues. This chain's CDR3 is CASSLWGQGGTDTQYF. CDR3 coding DNA: TGTGCCAGCAGCTTATGGGGACAGGGGGGCACAGATACGCAGTATTTT.

This chain joins TRBV24-1 and TRBJ2-3; 10 nucleotides line up with TRBD2. The CDR3 is made up of 15 amino acids. The trim removed 4 bases at V and 6 bases at J, leaving 6 bases unmatched. Germline V gene sequence: CDR1 KGHDR, CDR2 SFDVKD. CDR3 sequence reads: CATSEPSSGSDTQYF. The CDR3 nucleotides read TGTGCCACCAGTGAACCCTCTAGCGGGAGTGATACGCAGTATTTT.

The V call is TRBV12-3 or TRBV12-4, the J call TRBJ2-7; D is possibly TRBD2 (6 bases). This CDR3 comprises 13 residues. Deletions cut 8 bases from V and 2 bases from J, with 13 bases between. CDR3 nucleotide sequence: TGTGCCAGCCTGCCGGGGGACCCCTACGAGCAGTACTTC. This gives the protein CASLPGDPYEQYF.

The chain carries TRBV29-1 and TRBJ1-2; D is ambiguous. CDR1 and CDR2 from the germline V gene are SQVTM and ANQGSEA. V was clipped by 1 base and J by 7 bases, with 1 base between them. The CDR3 totals 9 residues. The CDR3 here is CSVEGGYTF. In DNA form, the CDR3 reads TGCAGCGTTGAAGGTGGCTACACCTTC.

The chain carries TRBV29-1 and TRBJ1-2, with 8 nucleotides matching TRBD1. Looked up from germline, CDR1 is SQVTM and CDR2 is ANQGSEA. This CDR3 spans 12 amino acids. Trimming took 6 bases from V and 3 from J; bases not matched to a gene: 3. CDR3 amino acids: CSVKTGDYGYTF. The DNA of the CDR3 is TGCAGCGTAAAGACAGGGGACTATGGCTACACCTTC.

The CDR3 DNA is TGCGCCAGCAGCCAAGAAGGCGGGAATCAGCCCCAGCATTTT. Protein: CASSQEGGNQPQHF. The rearrangement joins TRBV4-3 to TRBJ1-5; D is unclear. V was pared by 0 bases and J by 4 bases, with 7 bases between. Germline CDR1 and CDR2: LGHNA and YSLEER. CDR3 size: 14 residues.